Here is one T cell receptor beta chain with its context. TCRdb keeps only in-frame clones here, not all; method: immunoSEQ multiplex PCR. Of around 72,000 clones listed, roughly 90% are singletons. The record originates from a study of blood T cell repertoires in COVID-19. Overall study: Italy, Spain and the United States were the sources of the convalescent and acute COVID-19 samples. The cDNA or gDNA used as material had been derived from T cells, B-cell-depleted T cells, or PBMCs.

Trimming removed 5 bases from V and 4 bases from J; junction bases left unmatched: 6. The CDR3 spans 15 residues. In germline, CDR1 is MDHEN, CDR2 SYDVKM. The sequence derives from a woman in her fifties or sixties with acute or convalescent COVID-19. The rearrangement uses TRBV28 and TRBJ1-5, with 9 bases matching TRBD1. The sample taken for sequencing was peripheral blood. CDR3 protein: CASSSTGGQNQPQHF. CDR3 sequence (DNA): TGTGCCAGCAGTAGCACAGGGGGCCAGAATCAGCCCCAGCATTTT.